Presented here are 30 T cell receptor beta chains from one specimen sequenced in a study of blood T cells in healthy people across ages. A J-beta primer mix and a sample-barcoded 5' primer were used in a second PCR of roughly 6 to 11 cycles. TCRdb called the 5' RACE reads again in MiXCR, with one record for every CDR3 protein. The sample yields hundreds of thousands of distinct CDR3 sequences, 45% to 50% seen once. The sequenced sample was blood. The receptors derive from a woman aged 60-70 years in good health.

The chain joins TRBV5-1 to TRBJ2-4; D possibly corresponds to TRBD1 (6 bases). Trimming removed 3 bases at V and 7 bases at J, with 17 bases between. Germline V gene lookup returns CDR1 SGHRS and CDR2 YFSETQ. There are 15 residues in the CDR3. The CDR3 bases are TGCGCCAGCAGCTCAGGCGCCCCGAGGGGGAACATTCAGTACTTC. It is translated as CASSSGAPRGNIQYF.

This clonotype was recorded a few times. The rearrangement links TRBV27 to TRBJ2-6, with no clear D. Germline V lookup: CDR1 MNHEY, CDR2 SMNVEV (reference sequence). V lost 3 bases and J lost 1, with 7 bases in between. The CDR3 runs 15 residues. For the CDR3, the DNA is TGTGCCAGCAGTTTCGAGCGTTCTGGGGCCAACGTCCTGACTTTC. Translated, it gives CASSFERSGANVLTF. The complete variable domain, with remaining parts taken from reference TRBV27 and TRBJ2-6, reads EAQVTQNPRYLITVTGKKLTVTCSQNMNHEYMSWYRQDPGLGLRQIYYSMNVEVTDKGDVPEGYKVSRKEKRNFPLILESPSPNQTSLYFCASSFERSGANVLTFGAGSRLTVL.

This clonotype was found a few times. The genes are TRBV6-2 or TRBV6-3 and TRBJ2-1; the D is unclear. The CDR3 is 16 amino acids. Germline CDR1 is MNHEY and CDR2 is SVGEGT. Trimming removed 9 bases at V and 0 bases at J, with 18 bases between. CDR3 amino acids: CASSTKERSSYNEQFF. The DNA of the CDR3 is TGTGCCAGTAGTACGAAAGAAAGGAGCTCCTACAATGAGCAGTTCTTC.

The rearrangement links TRBV4-2 to TRBJ2-3; 11 bases map to TRBD2. This CDR3 region has 19 residues. CDR1 and CDR2 from the germline V gene are LGHNA and YNFKEQ. J gave up 3 bases and V 1 base, and 12 bases lay outside the gene matches. The CDR3 spells CASSQVLAGARERTDTQYF. DNA for the CDR3: TGTGCCAGCAGCCAAGTACTAGCGGGAGCCCGCGAGAGAACAGATACGCAGTATTTT.

The CDR3 DNA reads as TGTGCCAGCAGTATGAGCGGGAGTTACTACAATGAGCAGTTCTTC. Translation: CASSMSGSYYNEQFF. The J gene is TRBJ2-1, the V gene TRBV12-3 or TRBV12-4; TRBD2 aligns across 8 bases. CDR3 length: 15 amino acids. The junction had 6 bases not matched to a gene; V was cut back by 5 bases and J by 3 bases.

J is TRBJ2-1 and V is TRBV10-3; the D gene is possibly TRBD2 (6 bases). Germline CDR1 and CDR2: ENHRY and SYGVKD. V shed 8 bases and J shed 6 bases, with 14 bases lying between them. The CDR3 runs to 13 residues. In DNA form, the CDR3 reads TGTGCCATCTCGGGAAGGGGAGGCAATGAGCAGTTCTTC. It is translated as CAISGRGGNEQFF.

In regard to this clonotype: A much larger clonotype is one base distant, so this may be a read error. CDR3 sequence (DNA): TGTGCCAGCAGCGTTACTAGCGGGAGGGCAACAGATATGCAGTATTTT. This translates into CASSVTSGRATDMQYF. The J gene is TRBJ2-3, the V gene TRBV11-2; TRBD2 agrees at 13 bases. Germline V gene sequence: CDR1 SGHAT, CDR2 FQNNGV. The CDR3 totals 16 residues.

As to this clonotype: One end of the junction is discordant with germline, which a read error may explain. This chain connects TRBV7-2 to TRBJ2-7, with D possibly being TRBD1 (5 bases). Germline CDR1 SGHTA, CDR2 FQGNSA. This CDR3 is 13 amino acids long. CDR3 residues: CASSPRVSYERYF. In nucleotides, the CDR3 is TGTGCCAGCAGCCCCAGGGTCTCCTACGAGCGGTACTTC.

This clonotype was picked up a small number of times. The CDR3 is CASGEQETQYF. CDR3 DNA: TGTGCTAGTGGCGAACAAGAGACCCAGTACTTC. The chain recombines TRBV12-5 with TRBJ2-5; D is unresolved. Germline CDR1 reads LGHNT; CDR2 reads FRNRAP. This CDR3 is built from 11 residues. With 6 bases removed from V and 2 bases from J, the gap between germline ends came to 4 bases.

The chain uses TRBV10-3 and TRBJ2-5; TRBD1 might be the D (5 bases). Germline assignment: CDR1 ENHRY and CDR2 SYGVKD. V shed 8 bases and J shed 5 bases, with 12 bases lying between them. The CDR3 consists of 12 residues. The CDR3 region is CAISTVMETQYF. The CDR3, as DNA: TGTGCCATCTCGACAGTAATGGAGACCCAGTACTTC.

The gene calls are TRBV27 and TRBJ2-3, with 13 nucleotides matching TRBD2. The length of the CDR3 is 17 residues. Germline lookup yields CDR1 MNHEY and CDR2 SMNVEV (reference sequence). Germline trimming cut 6 bases from V and 4 bases from J; bases unmatched to any gene: 10. The CDR3 spells CASRPTRTSGSPDTQYF. As DNA, the CDR3 is TGTGCCAGCAGACCTACCCGGACTAGCGGGAGCCCAGATACGCAGTATTTT.

The chain employs TRBV12-3 or TRBV12-4 and TRBJ2-7; 10 bases align to TRBD2. The CDR3 is made up of 19 amino acids. Trimming took 2 bases from V and 7 from J; bases not matched to a gene: 20. DNA for the CDR3: TGTGCCAGCAGTTTATCCCAATCGGGTAGCGGGAGGATCTACAATGAGCAGTACTTC. This codes for CASSLSQSGSGRIYNEQYF.

The rearrangement links TRBV11-2 to TRBJ2-3, with a possible D match to TRBD2 (5 bases). Trimming took 5 bases from V and 0 from J, leaving 15 bases between them. The CDR3 loop spans 16 amino acids. Germline loops: CDR1 SGHAT, CDR2 FQNNGV. CDR3 coding DNA: TGTGCCAGCAGCCCCGGAGGAGTGGGAAGCACAGATACGCAGTATTTT. This encodes CASSPGGVGSTDTQYF.

The J gene is TRBJ1-1, the V gene TRBV27; the D is unclear. The CDR3 runs 13 residues. Germline V CDR1 and CDR2: MNHEY, SMNVEV (reference sequence). V lost 5 bases and J lost 4, with 11 bases in between. The CDR3 nucleotides are TGTGCCAGCAGTCCAATTCTTCTCACTGAAGCTTTCTTT. It is translated as CASSPILLTEAFF.

The chain couples TRBV6-2 or TRBV6-3 to TRBJ1-4; D is ambiguous. The CDR3 is made up of 16 amino acids. Trimming stripped 2 bases from V and 6 bases from J, with 16 bases between. Germline CDR1 reads MNHEY; CDR2 reads SVGEGT. CDR3 region: CASSYPLPDFDEKLFF. The CDR3 bases are TGTGCCAGCAGTTACCCGCTTCCGGACTTCGATGAAAAACTGTTTTTT.

This chain joins TRBV7-3 and TRBJ2-1; no clear D. Germline assignment: CDR1 SGHTA and CDR2 FQGTGA. The V gene lost 3 bases and the J gene lost 3 bases, with 9 bases spanning the gap. The CDR3 covers 14 residues. The CDR3 region is CASSFLPSYNEQFF. The CDR3 nucleotides read TGTGCCAGCAGCTTCCTCCCTAGCTACAATGAGCAGTTCTTC.

The chain uses TRBV20-1 and TRBJ2-7, with 10 bases that match TRBD2. V shed 6 bases and J 0 bases; nucleotides not matched to a gene: 5. The CDR3 is made up of 14 amino acids. The V gene's germline CDR1 is DFQATT and CDR2 SNEGSKA (reference sequence). The chain's CDR3 is CSAPGLARSYEQYF. The CDR3 nucleotides are TGCAGTGCGCCGGGACTAGCGCGCTCCTACGAGCAGTACTTC.

The chain carries TRBV3-1 and TRBJ1-4; D remains unclear. Germline CDR1 reads LGHDT; CDR2 reads YNNKEL (reference sequence). This CDR3 spans 14 amino acids. V lost 4 bases and J lost 7, with 13 bases in between. As DNA, the CDR3 is TGTGCCAGCAGCCGAAGGGCCTGGAGTGAAAAACTGTTTTTT. It is translated as CASSRRAWSEKLFF. The whole variable domain, filled in from reference TRBV3-1 and TRBJ1-4, reads DTAVSQTPKYLVTQMGNDKSIKCEQNLGHDTMYWYKQDSKKFLKIMFSYNNKELIINETVPNRFSPKSPDKAHLNLHINSLELGDSAVYFCASSRRAWSEKLFFGSGTQLSVL.

The chain employs TRBV29-1 and TRBJ2-3; D might be TRBD1 (6 bases). This CDR3 has 13 amino acids. V was trimmed by 7 bases and J by 2 bases, leaving 13 bases between them. CDR1 and CDR2 from the germline V gene are SQVTM and ANQGSEA. CDR3 loop: CSGGQPNTDTQYF. The CDR3 nucleotides are TGCAGCGGTGGACAGCCAAACACAGATACGCAGTATTTT.

This clonotype was recorded a few times. CDR3 sequence reads: CSAGAVGRETQYF. CDR3 nucleotide sequence: TGCAGTGCTGGCGCAGTGGGGAGGGAGACCCAGTACTTC. This sequence joins TRBV20-1 and TRBJ2-5, with TRBD2 as a possible D gene (6 bases). Trimming took 5 bases from V and 5 from J, leaving 15 bases between them. Germline-derived CDR1 and CDR2 are DFQATT and SNEGSKA (reference sequence). The CDR3 covers 13 residues.

This clonotype showed up just a few times. J is TRBJ1-2 and V is TRBV29-1; a possible D gene is TRBD1 (5 bases). Germline V gene data show CDR1 as SQVTM and CDR2 as ANQGSEA. The length of the CDR3 is 10 residues. The V end was cut by 7 bases, the J end by 8 bases, with 11 bases between. CDR3 in amino acids: CSAGRGGYTF. CDR3 bases: TGCAGCGCGGGGCGGGGGGGCTACACCTTC.

This clonotype was picked up a small number of times. The chain uses TRBV30 and TRBJ2-1, with 11 bases identical to TRBD2. The germline V gene has CDR1 GTSNPN and CDR2 SVGIG (reference sequence). J lost 5 bases, V lost 4 bases, and 4 bases had no gene match. CDR3 length: 14 amino acids. For the CDR3, the DNA is TGTGCCTGGACCTTGGGACTAGCGGACAATGAGCAGTTCTTC. This encodes CAWTLGLADNEQFF.

J is TRBJ1-4 and V is TRBV20-1, with TRBD1 identical over 7 bases. This CDR3 contains 15 residues. Germline values: CDR1 DFQATT, CDR2 SNEGSKA (reference sequence). Trimming removed 1 base from V and 5 bases from J; junction bases left unmatched: 7. The CDR3: CSARARQGWNEKLFF. CDR3 DNA sequence: TGCAGTGCTAGAGCCCGACAGGGTTGGAATGAAAAACTGTTTTTT.

The rearrangement uses TRBV28 and TRBJ1-2; D uncertain. V was cut by 2 bases and J by 2 bases, with 6 bases left in between. This CDR3 region has 13 residues. Germline CDR1 and CDR2: MDHEN and SYDVKM. CDR3 in DNA: TGTGCCAGCAGTTTAACCTCCAACTATGGCTACACCTTC. Translated: CASSLTSNYGYTF.

The gene calls are TRBV7-2 and TRBJ2-5; D may be TRBD2 (5 bases). The V and J ends lost 3 bases and 4 bases respectively, with 12 bases between them. This CDR3 spans 14 amino acids. Germline V gene data show CDR1 as SGHTA and CDR2 as FQGNSA. In DNA, the CDR3 is TGTGCCAGCAGCTTCGGACTCCGGGGAGAGACCCAGTACTTC. It specifies CASSFGLRGETQYF.

This clonotype appeared many times. The gene calls are TRBV15 and TRBJ2-7; TRBD1 might be the D (5 bases). The germline CDR1 and CDR2 sequences are LNHNV and YYDKDF (reference sequence). V was cut by 0 bases and J by 6 bases, with 6 bases left in between. CDR3 length: 12 amino acids. The CDR3 nucleotides are TGTGCCACCAGCAGAGACAGGGTCGAGCAGTACTTC. Its protein is CATSRDRVEQYF.

In regard to this clonotype: The junction and the germline gene differ at one end; a read error may be behind it. The V call is TRBV4-3, the J call TRBJ1-6; D call uncertain. Germline CDR1 LGHNA, CDR2 YSLEER. This CDR3 comprises 14 residues. DNA of the CDR3: TGCGCCGGCAGCCAAGTTACCTCAAATTCACCCCTCCACTTT. Its protein is CAGSQVTSNSPLHF.

This clonotype has just a few counts. The V and J genes are TRBV20-1 and TRBJ2-1; 8 bases align to TRBD2. The CDR3 is made up of 15 amino acids. Per germline, CDR1 DFQATT and CDR2 SNEGSKA (reference sequence). After removal of 3 bases from V and 7 bases from J, the junction contained 11 bases not matched to a gene. The CDR3 DNA reads as TGCAGTGCTAGGGGCGGGACTAGTATCAATAATGAGCAGTTCTTC. This codes for CSARGGTSINNEQFF.

The chain joins TRBV15 to TRBJ2-5; D might be TRBD1 (5 bases). This CDR3 spans 12 amino acids. V lost 5 bases and J lost 2, with 6 bases in between. Looked up from germline, CDR1 is LNHNV and CDR2 is YYDKDF (reference sequence). The CDR3 DNA reads TGTGCCACCAGCCAGGGACAAGAGACCCAGTACTTC. Its protein is CATSQGQETQYF.

The genes are TRBV15 and TRBJ2-7, with a weak D call TRBD2 (5 bases). Germline loops: CDR1 LNHNV, CDR2 YYDKDF (reference sequence). V was cut by 5 bases and J by 2 bases, with 16 bases left in between. The CDR3 consists of 15 residues. The CDR3 DNA is TGTGCCACCAGCGCCTCCGACGGGATAACCTACGAGCAGTACTTC. Amino acid sequence: CATSASDGITYEQYF.